The present TCR beta chain was sequenced within a study of cytomegalovirus exposure and HLA in healthy donors. About the study: Inside one of the first data releases sat about 85 million unique TCRs taken from HLA-typed donors. Study-wide findings and caveats: Per published accounts, TCR beta sequences correctly predicted the HLA-A and HLA-B alleles of most subjects.

Comments on this clone: Its antigen remains unidentified.

Amplification used 60 Vbeta primers and 13 Jbeta primers. Some clones are missing from TCRdb's copy, which holds only in-frame ones; the method was immunoSEQ multiplex PCR. Among fewer than 45,000 clones listed, about 80% were seen once. The CDR3 contains 18 residues. Germline assignment: CDR1 LGHNA and CDR2 YSLEER. Trimming took 1 base from V and 5 from J; bases not matched to a gene: 14. V gene TRBV4-3 combines with J gene TRBJ2-1; 7 nucleotides line up with TRBD2. Material: PBMCs. The source is a male donor in good health and CMV-seronegative. The CDR3 reads CASSQGGVSGMVDNEQFF. Here the CDR3 DNA reads TGCGCCAGCAGCCAAGGAGGGGTAAGCGGGATGGTCGACAATGAGCAGTTCTTC.